These 14 T cell receptor beta chains were sequenced from one sample in a study of identical twins. TCRdb recomputed calls from the 5' RACE reads with MiXCR, one row per CDR3 protein. The repertoire consists of around 530,000 distinct CDR3 sequences, with roughly 15% occurring once and the leading ten covering less than 0.5%. A further study also used this sample, focusing on yellow fever vaccine responses in identical twins.

The sequenced sample was CD4+ T cells sorted from blood. The receptors were sampled from a woman aged 18-29 years in good health.

The V gene is TRBV12-3 or TRBV12-4, the J gene TRBJ2-1, with 11 positions matching TRBD2. This CDR3 comprises 17 residues. Trimming at V came to 3 bases and at J to 3 bases, leaving 7 bases not matched to a gene. DNA of the CDR3: TGTGCCAGCAGTTTCCTTATGACTAGCGGGGACTACAATGAGCAGTTCTTC. Residues: CASSFLMTSGDYNEQFF.

About this clonotype itself: It may be a read error: a sequence one base away is much more abundant. The rearrangement links TRBV10-3 to TRBJ2-4; 16 bases fit TRBD2. Per germline, CDR1 ENHRY and CDR2 SYGVKD. The CDR3 consists of 19 residues. Here the CDR3 DNA reads TGTACCAGCAGCCCTGGGACTAGCGGGAGGGCCGTCCCAACAAACATTCAGTACTTC. Residues: CTSSPGTSGRAVPTNIQYF.

This clonotype appeared a few times. The chain carries TRBV28 and TRBJ2-7; TRBD1 might be the D (5 bases). V gave up 5 bases and J gave up 4 bases, with 15 bases separating them. The CDR3 spans 14 residues. Germline V gives CDR1 MDHEN, CDR2 SYDVKM. CDR3 residues: CASSHPQGRYEQYV. The CDR3 DNA reads TGTGCCAGCAGTCACCCCCAGGGAAGGTACGAGCAGTACGTC.

This clonotype was counted only a few times. This chain uses TRBV5-1 with TRBJ2-5; weak D call: TRBD1 (6 bases). Trimming removed 7 bases at V and 4 bases at J, with 17 bases between. Per the germline V gene, CDR1 is SGHRS and CDR2 is YFSETQ. The CDR3 covers 14 residues. The CDR3 loop is CASSPSGAGETQYF. In DNA, the CDR3 is TGCGCCAGCTCCCCCTCAGGGGCGGGAGAGACCCAGTACTTC.

The CDR3 loop reads CATTDGQGNQPQHF. The CDR3 DNA sequence: TGTGCCACGACTGACGGGCAGGGCAATCAGCCCCAGCATTTT. The rearrangement uses TRBV6-1 and TRBJ1-5, with D hard to call. The CDR3 is made up of 14 amino acids. Germline V CDR1 and CDR2: MNHNS, SASEGT. V gave up 10 bases and J gave up 2 bases, with 15 bases separating them.

V gene TRBV24-1 combines with J gene TRBJ2-3; D uncertain. CDR3 length: 17 amino acids. The V end lost 3 bases, the J end lost 4 bases, and 19 bases lay between the germline ends. In germline, CDR1 is KGHDR, CDR2 SFDVKD. CDR3 amino acids: CATSDPPGRRRPDTQYF. CDR3 bases: TGTGCCACCAGTGATCCCCCTGGCAGACGTAGACCAGATACGCAGTATTTT.

The V call is TRBV27, the J call TRBJ1-1; D remains unclear. Germline V gene lookup returns CDR1 MNHEY and CDR2 SMNVEV (reference sequence). Trimming pared 9 bases from V and 5 bases from J, leaving 10 bases between. This CDR3 is built from 11 residues. The chain's CDR3 is CASLGFTEAFF. The CDR3 nucleotides read TGTGCCAGTCTGGGGTTTACTGAAGCTTTCTTT.

This clonotype came up a few times. The chain employs TRBV3-1 and TRBJ2-7, with D possibly matching TRBD2 (6 bases). Germline V gene data show CDR1 as LGHDT and CDR2 as YNNKEL (reference sequence). Trimming pared 4 bases from V and 2 bases from J, leaving 15 bases between. The CDR3 covers 15 residues. The CDR3 sequence is CASSLDRAGPYEQYF. CDR3 coding DNA: TGTGCCAGCAGCCTAGATCGAGCGGGCCCCTACGAGCAGTACTTC.

This clonotype was counted between two and nine times. The genes are TRBV5-1 and TRBJ2-1, with D unclear. The CDR3 runs to 16 residues. Germline loops: CDR1 SGHRS, CDR2 YFSETQ. Trimming removed 0 bases from V and 2 bases from J, with 12 bases in between. The CDR3 DNA sequence: TGCGCCAGCAGCTTGGCCCGGGTAGGCCCCTACAATGAGCAGTTCTTC. This translates into CASSLARVGPYNEQFF.

This clonotype showed up just a few times. V usage is TRBV29-1 and J usage is TRBJ1-2; weak D call: TRBD1 (5 bases). The CDR3 is 13 amino acids. The germline V gene encodes CDR1 SQVTM and CDR2 ANQGSEA. Trimming took 6 bases from V and 2 from J, leaving 13 bases between them. DNA of the CDR3: TGCAGCGTCCGAGGGACTCTGAACTATGGCTACACCTTC. This translates into CSVRGTLNYGYTF.

This clonotype was counted only a few times. The rearrangement joins TRBV28 to TRBJ1-2; D is undetermined. The germline V gene encodes CDR1 MDHEN and CDR2 SYDVKM. The CDR3 is made up of 11 amino acids. The CDR3 spells CGTAANYGYTF. The CDR3 DNA reads as TGTGGAACGGCAGCTAACTATGGCTACACCTTC.

V is TRBV27 and J is TRBJ2-1, with D possibly being TRBD2 (6 bases). Trimming removed 7 bases from V and 1 base from J, with 14 bases in between. Germline lookup yields CDR1 MNHEY and CDR2 SMNVEV (reference sequence). The length of the CDR3 is 15 residues. The CDR3 DNA is TGTGCCAGCACCGCGGTAGGGAGGTCCTACAATGAGCAGTTCTTC. Translated, it gives CASTAVGRSYNEQFF.

This sequence joins TRBV20-1 and TRBJ2-3; a possible D gene is TRBD1 (6 bases). The V end lost 0 bases, the J end lost 4 bases, and 14 bases lay between the germline ends. Germline lookup yields CDR1 DFQATT and CDR2 SNEGSKA (reference sequence). This CDR3 has 15 amino acids. CDR3 coding DNA: TGCAGTGCTAGAGATCTTACAGGGTCCCCAGATACGCAGTATTTT. Translation gives CSARDLTGSPDTQYF.

This clonotype was counted between two and nine times. This chain links TRBV7-2 with TRBJ2-7, with 9 bases aligning to TRBD2. There are 16 residues in the CDR3. The V and J ends lost 4 bases and 0 bases, in that order; junction bases with no gene match: 7. In germline, CDR1 is SGHTA, CDR2 FQGNSA. The CDR3 region is CASSSASGVSSYEQYV. The CDR3 DNA follows: TGTGCCAGCAGCTCAGCTAGCGGGGTGAGCTCCTACGAGCAGTACGTC.